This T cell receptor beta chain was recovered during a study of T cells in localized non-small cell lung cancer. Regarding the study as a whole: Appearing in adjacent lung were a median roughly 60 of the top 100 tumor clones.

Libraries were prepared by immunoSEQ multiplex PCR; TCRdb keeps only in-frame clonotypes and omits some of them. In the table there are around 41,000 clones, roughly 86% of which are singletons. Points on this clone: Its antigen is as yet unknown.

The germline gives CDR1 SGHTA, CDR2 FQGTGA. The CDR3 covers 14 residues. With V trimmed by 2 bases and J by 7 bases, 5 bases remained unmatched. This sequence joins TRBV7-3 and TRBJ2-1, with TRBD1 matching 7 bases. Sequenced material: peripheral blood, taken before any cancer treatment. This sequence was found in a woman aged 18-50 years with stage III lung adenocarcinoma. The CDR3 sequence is CASSLEGQRNEQFF. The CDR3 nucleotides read TGTGCCAGCAGCTTAGAGGGACAGAGGAATGAGCAGTTCTTC. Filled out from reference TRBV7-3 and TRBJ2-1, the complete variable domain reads GAGVSQTPSNKVTEKGKYVELRCDPISGHTALYWYRQSLGQGPEFLIYFQGTGAADDSGLPNDRFFAVRPEGSVSTLKIQRTERGDSAVYLCASSLEGQRNEQFFGPGTRLTVL.